Shown below are 25 T cell receptor beta chains from a single sample sequenced in a study of blood T cells in healthy people across ages (dated by TCRdb to between 2015 and 2017). Library construction relied on 5' RACE. Sequencing used an Illumina HiSeq 2500. The second PCR ran for roughly 6 to 11 cycles and used a J-beta primer mix along with a sample-barcoded 5' primer. TCRdb passed the public sequencing reads through fastp at Q25 and MiXCR, retaining productive beta sequences. Each CDR3 protein gets just one entry, which takes the most common genes and DNA from the rows behind it. The sample table contains about 780,000 distinct CDR3 sequences; only one count was recorded for about a quarter of them. The top ten hold about 3% of the sample. The data were also submitted as part of a second study, on T cells of mothers and their children.

What was sequenced was blood. The receptors were sampled from a boy younger than 18 in good health.

This clonotype was seen at least ten times. This chain uses TRBV3-1 with TRBJ2-7, with D unresolved. V lost 3 bases to trimming and J lost 2 bases, with 5 bases between them. Germline V CDR1 and CDR2: LGHDT, YNNKEL (reference sequence). The CDR3 totals 12 residues. The CDR3 coding sequence is TGTGCCAGCAGCCAGGACCCCTACGAGCAGTACTTC. Translated: CASSQDPYEQYF.

The V call is TRBV27, the J call TRBJ2-2; TRBD1 matches 9 bases. This CDR3 is 16 amino acids long. The ends lost 0 bases at V and 7 bases at J; junction bases unmatched: 6. CDR1 is MNHEY and CDR2 is SMNVEV in the germline V gene (reference sequence). CDR3 in DNA: TGTGCCAGCAGTTTATCTGGGACAGGGATAGGCGGGGAGCTGTTTTTT. It yields the protein CASSLSGTGIGGELFF.

This clonotype occurred a few times. The junction departs from germline at one end; a sequencing error may be responsible. The chain has TRBV12-3 or TRBV12-4 and TRBJ2-5; no clear D gene. The J call may be in error: the DNA end matches TRBJ2-7 better. This CDR3 contains 13 residues. The CDR3 DNA follows: TGTGTCAGCAGTACCAGTCTCTCCTACGAGCAGTACTTC. Translating it yields CVSSTSLSYEQYF.

This clonotype has a handful of counts. The chain links TRBV6-1 to TRBJ2-2, with D perhaps TRBD1 or TRBD2 (5 bases each). The CDR3 totals 14 residues. CDR1 and CDR2 (germline): MNHNS, SASEGT. The CDR3 nucleotides read TGTTCATTGGGGGTCTTGTTGAACACCGGGGAGCTGTTTTTT. Translating gives CSLGVLLNTGELFF.

This chain joins TRBV6-5 and TRBJ1-4, with D uncertain. Looked up from germline, CDR1 is MNHEY and CDR2 is SVGAGI. The CDR3 totals 16 residues. V gave up 4 bases and J gave up 2 bases, with 14 bases separating them. CDR3: CASSSPLGGTNEKLFF. The CDR3 DNA is TGTGCCAGCAGTTCCCCCTTGGGAGGCACTAATGAAAAACTGTTTTTT.

The chain has TRBV6-6 and TRBJ1-4; 7 bases line up with TRBD1. Trimming removed 0 bases from V and 6 bases from J; junction bases left unmatched: 4. Germline values: CDR1 MNHNY, CDR2 SVGAGI (reference sequence). The CDR3 has 15 residues. For the CDR3, the DNA is TGTGCCAGCAGTTACTCTGCAGGGGGGGATGAAAAACTGTTTTTT. Amino acid sequence: CASSYSAGGDEKLFF.

The V and J genes are TRBV20-1 and TRBJ1-1; D perhaps matches TRBD1 (5 bases). CDR1 DFQATT and CDR2 SNEGSKA come from the germline V gene (reference sequence). The germline V and J ends were trimmed by 0 bases and 4 bases, with 15 bases remaining between them. This CDR3 is built from 15 residues. The CDR3 region has the DNA TGCAGTGCTAGAGATAGCGGGGGGTCGAGCACTGAAGCTTTCTTT. Translation: CSARDSGGSSTEAFF.

The sample holds a few counts of this clonotype. The chain recombines TRBV12-3 or TRBV12-4 with TRBJ2-5; maybe TRBD2 (7 bases). CDR3 size: 16 residues. The germline V and J ends were trimmed by 6 bases and 5 bases, with 22 bases remaining between them. This CDR3 is CASSPPRGGGGETQYF. The CDR3 DNA reads TGTGCCAGCAGCCCTCCTAGGGGGGGCGGGGGTGAGACCCAGTACTTC.

This clonotype appeared a few times. This sequence joins TRBV3-1 and TRBJ1-4; D is possibly TRBD1 (6 bases). Trimming shortened V by 4 bases and J by 6 bases, and 15 bases separated the two germline ends. Germline CDR1 and CDR2: LGHDT and YNNKEL (reference sequence). The CDR3 totals 15 residues. The CDR3 loop is CASSRPVRGYEKLFF. CDR3 DNA sequence: TGTGCCAGCAGCCGCCCGGTGAGGGGGTATGAAAAACTGTTTTTT.

This sequence joins TRBV12-3 or TRBV12-4 and TRBJ1-1; a weak D match, TRBD1 (5 bases). The CDR3 is 14 amino acids. The ends were cut back, 2 bases at V and 6 bases at J, with 13 bases in the middle. The CDR3, as DNA: TGTGCCAGCAGTTTATTTTCAGGGAAGGCTGAAGCTTTCTTT. It codes for CASSLFSGKAEAFF.

The gene calls are TRBV12-3 or TRBV12-4 and TRBJ1-4, with D perhaps TRBD1 (5 bases). Trimming took off 0 bases at V and 6 bases at J, with 11 bases between the two ends. The CDR3 is made up of 15 amino acids. Here the CDR3 reads CASSLAGVHDEKLFF. CDR3 in DNA: TGTGCCAGCAGTTTAGCGGGGGTCCATGATGAAAAACTGTTTTTT.

The CDR3, as DNA: TGCGCCAGCAGCTCGGCCGGGGGGGTCACAGATACGCAGTATTTT. Its translation: CASSSAGGVTDTQYF. This rearrangement joins TRBV5-1 to TRBJ2-3; TRBD2 agrees at 8 bases. The CDR3 covers 15 residues. CDR1 SGHRS and CDR2 YFSETQ come from the germline V gene. V dropped 3 bases and J dropped 2; count of bases not matched to a gene: 5.

The rearrangement links TRBV20-1 to TRBJ1-2, with D possibly TRBD1 on 5 matching bases. V was trimmed by 4 bases and J by 3 bases, leaving 12 bases between them. CDR3 length equals 13 residues. Germline V gene data show CDR1 as DFQATT and CDR2 as SNEGSKA (reference sequence). The CDR3 loop reads CSANRGEYYGYTF. CDR3 bases: TGCAGTGCTAACCGGGGGGAGTACTATGGCTACACCTTC.

V usage is TRBV6-1 and J usage is TRBJ1-1; D is unclear. This CDR3 contains 14 residues. From germline, CDR1 is MNHNS and CDR2 SASEGT. Trimming left V 1 base short and J 4 bases short, with 10 bases between. Here the CDR3 DNA reads TGTGCCAGCAGTGAAGGGGCGGCTTCCACTGAAGCTTTCTTT. It is translated as CASSEGAASTEAFF.

The chain has TRBV2 and TRBJ1-6; the D is unclear. Germline lookup yields CDR1 SNHLY and CDR2 FYNNEI. This CDR3 contains 13 residues. Trimming pared 7 bases from V and 6 bases from J, leaving 10 bases between. DNA for the CDR3: TGTGCCAGCACAGACGGAGTTAATTCACCCCTCCACTTT. Protein: CASTDGVNSPLHF. Drawing the rest from reference TRBV2 and TRBJ1-6, the complete variable domain is EPEVTQTPSHQVTQMGQEVILRCVPISNHLYFYWYRQILGQKVEFLVSFYNNEISEKSEIFDDQFSVERPDGSNFTLKIRSTKLEDSAMYFCASTDGVNSPLHFGNGTRLTVT.

V usage is TRBV5-1 and J usage is TRBJ1-6, with no clear D. The CDR3 contains 15 residues. The V and J ends lost 3 bases and 10 bases respectively, with 17 bases between them. Germline V gene data show CDR1 as SGHRS and CDR2 as YFSETQ. The CDR3 sequence is CASSSGLLSWSPLHF. CDR3 coding DNA: TGCGCCAGCAGCTCAGGCCTCTTGTCATGGTCACCCCTCCACTTT. The variable domain in full, with the rest retrieved from reference TRBV5-1 and TRBJ1-6, is KAGVTQTPRYLIKTRGQQVTLSCSPISGHRSVSWYQQTPGQGLQFLFEYFSETQRNKGNFPGRFSGRQFSNSRSEMNVSTLELGDSALYLCASSSGLLSWSPLHFGNGTRLTVT.

This clonotype appeared many times. The chain has TRBV12-3 or TRBV12-4 and TRBJ1-2, with D hard to call. Trimming left V 1 base short and J 4 bases short, with 7 bases between. The CDR3 loop spans 13 amino acids. The DNA of the CDR3 is TGTGCCAGCAGTTTAGGGGTTATCTATGGCTACACCTTC. Its translation is CASSLGVIYGYTF.

In its sample, this clonotype was seen a few times. The chain is built from TRBV5-1 and TRBJ2-1; 8 nucleotides match TRBD2. V shed 7 bases and J 5 bases; nucleotides not matched to a gene: 2. Germline V gene sequence: CDR1 SGHRS, CDR2 YFSETQ. The CDR3 extends over 12 amino acids. The DNA for the CDR3 is TGCGCCAGCGGGACTAGAAACAATGAGCAGTTCTTC. This sequence encodes CASGTRNNEQFF.

The genes are TRBV18 and TRBJ2-7, with D perhaps TRBD2 (5 bases). Trimming left V 6 bases short and J 5 bases short, with 17 bases between. This CDR3 region has 14 residues. CDR1 and CDR2 (germline): KGHSH, LQKENI. The CDR3 nucleotides read TGTGCCAGCTCTCCCTCCCGGGGTAGAAACGAGCAGTACTTC. Its protein is CASSPSRGRNEQYF.

The V call is TRBV20-1, the J call TRBJ2-5; the match to TRBD2 covers 7 bases. The CDR3 is made up of 16 amino acids. CDR1 and CDR2 (germline): DFQATT, SNEGSKA (reference sequence). J lost 6 bases, V lost 3 bases, and 16 bases had no gene match. In DNA, the CDR3 is TGCAGTGCTAGGGGACCCTCCGGGGGGACCGGGAAGACCCAGTACTTC. Translating it yields CSARGPSGGTGKTQYF.

This clonotype showed up just a few times. The chain has TRBV6-1 and TRBJ1-4; possible D gene TRBD1, 5 bases. The V end was cut by 8 bases, the J end by 8 bases, with 12 bases between. The CDR3 totals 12 residues. Germline V gene lookup returns CDR1 MNHNS and CDR2 SASEGT. CDR3 amino acids: CASSAGREKLFF. The CDR3 coding sequence is TGTGCCAGCTCGGCAGGGAGAGAAAAACTGTTTTTT.

This clonotype occurred a few times. This rearrangement joins TRBV12-3 or TRBV12-4 to TRBJ2-5, with TRBD2 identical over 7 bases. The CDR3 extends over 16 amino acids. The J segment lost 1 base and the V segment lost 0 bases, leaving 5 bases of the junction unmatched. This chain's CDR3 is CASSLATPSGQETQYF. The DNA of the CDR3 is TGTGCCAGCAGTTTAGCAACCCCTAGCGGCCAAGAGACCCAGTACTTC.

This clonotype was counted between two and nine times. V gene TRBV30 combines with J gene TRBJ1-2; D is ambiguous. V was shortened by 3 bases and J by 2 bases, with 13 bases between the two germline ends. This CDR3 comprises 14 residues. Germline V gene sequence: CDR1 GTSNPN, CDR2 SVGIG (reference sequence). CDR3 DNA sequence: TGTGCCTGGAGGCTTCCGGGATGGAACTATGGCTACACCTTC. This translates into CAWRLPGWNYGYTF.

The gene calls are TRBV24-1 and TRBJ1-5; 10 nucleotides match TRBD1. Unmatched junction bases numbered 6, after V lost 4 bases and J lost 4 bases. This CDR3 spans 16 amino acids. Germline loops: CDR1 KGHDR, CDR2 SFDVKD. The CDR3 loop is CATSETGTGDNQPQHF. The CDR3 coding sequence is TGTGCCACCAGTGAAACCGGGACAGGGGATAATCAGCCCCAGCATTTT.

CDR3 amino acids: CASSVGEGIRETQYF. The DNA for the CDR3 is TGTGCCAGCAGCGTAGGGGAGGGTATACGGGAGACCCAGTACTTC. This chain links TRBV9 with TRBJ2-5; TRBD2 aligns across 7 bases. Germline V CDR1 and CDR2: SGDLS, YYNGEE. The V and J ends lost 0 bases and 5 bases, in that order; junction bases with no gene match: 7. This CDR3 spans 15 amino acids.